A selection of T cell receptor beta chains follows, all from one sample in a study of blood T cell repertoires in COVID-19. Only in-frame clones appear in the TCRdb table, and some are missing; sequencing was by immunoSEQ multiplex PCR. The sample lists 55,000 to 80,000 clones, approximately 92% occurring once. Sequencing input: peripheral blood. Receptor source: a man aged 80 or over with acute or convalescent COVID-19. The CDR3 runs from the conserved cysteine through the conserved F or W. A D gene is named only where the DNA matches it firmly. Size is stated for part of the rows, as once, few or many counts, or as a class when the clone is expanded.

.	TRBV24-1	TRBJ1-5	TRBD1	TGTGCCACCAGTGATGCCAGACAGGGGGCACATCAGCCCCAGCATTTT	CATSDARQGAHQPQHF
.	TRBV5-1	TRBJ1-1	.	TGCGCCAGCAGCTTAGGGGCAGAATGGATGAACACTGAAGCTTTCTTT	CASSLGAEWMNTEAFF
.	TRBV9	TRBJ1-3	.	TGTGCCAGCAGCCCCGCGGAGAGCACCATATATTTT	CASSPAESTIYF
.	TRBV2	TRBJ1-3	.	TGTGCCAGCAGTCCAGGGTCGGGAAACACCATATATTTT	CASSPGSGNTIYF
.	TRBV29-1	TRBJ1-5	TRBD1	TGCAGCTTCACCCAGGGGGAAGGTCAGCCCCAGCATTTT	CSFTQGEGQPQHF
few	TRBV6-1	TRBJ1-2	TRBD1	TGTGCCAGCAGTGGGTCGGGACAGACCCTTAACTATGGCTACACCTTC	CASSGSGQTLNYGYTF
.	TRBV19	TRBJ1-5	.	TGTGCCAGTAGTGACAGGTCGGAACAGCCCCAGCATTTT	CASSDRSEQPQHF
.	TRBV9	TRBJ2-3	TRBD2	TGTGCCAGCAGCTCGGGGACTAGCGGGGGAATCGCAGATACGCAGTATTTT	CASSSGTSGGIADTQYF
.	TRBV6-2/TRBV6-3	TRBJ2-6	.	TGTGCCAGCAGTTATGACAGCTCCACGACGTCTGGGGCCAACGTCCTGACTTTC	CASSYDSSTTSGANVLTF
.	TRBV18	TRBJ2-7	.	TGTGCCAGCTCACCCGGTACGACTGAAGGGCAGTACTTC	CASSPGTTEGQYF
.	TRBV5-4	TRBJ2-1	.	TGTGCCAGCAGCTCGGAAACAGGTCGCGTCTACAATGAGCAGTTCTTC	CASSSETGRVYNEQFF
.	TRBV19	TRBJ1-2	.	TGTGCCAGTATGGATCGGCCCGTGACAAACTATGGCTACACCTTC	CASMDRPVTNYGYTF
.	TRBV11-1	TRBJ2-7	TRBD2	TGTGCCAGCAGCTCCCTAGCGGGTGATACCTACGAGCAGTACTTC	CASSSLAGDTYEQYF
.	TRBV10-3	TRBJ1-1	TRBD1	TGTGCCATCGCCACGGACAGGCCGAACACTGAAGCTTTCTTT	CAIATDRPNTEAFF
.	TRBV7-3	TRBJ2-1	.	TGTGCCAGCAGTACTAGCAGGGACAATGAGCAGTTCTTC	CASSTSRDNEQFF
.	TRBV3-1/TRBV3-2	TRBJ1-2	.	TGTGCCAGCAGCCAAGACACAGGGTGGTATGGCTACACCTTC	CASSQDTGWYGYTF
.	TRBV19	TRBJ2-1	TRBD2	TGTGCCAGTAGTATAGATCCGGGGGGGAGACGCTCCTACAATGAGCAGTTCTTC	CASSIDPGGRRSYNEQFF
.	TRBV18	TRBJ1-3	TRBD1	TGTGCCAGCTCACCGCGACAGGGGACAGGAAACACCATATATTTT	CASSPRQGTGNTIYF
few	TRBV29-1	TRBJ2-7	.	TGCAGCGTTGTCATACAGTCCTACGAGCAGTACTTC	CSVVIQSYEQYF
.	TRBV7-2	TRBJ1-1	.	TGTGCCAGCAGCTTAGGGTGGCAGAACACTGAAGCTTTCTTT	CASSLGWQNTEAFF
.	TRBV9	TRBJ2-1	TRBD2	TGTGCCAGCAGCGCTAGACTAGCTAACTACAATGAGCAGTTCTTC	CASSARLANYNEQFF
.	TRBV2	TRBJ1-3	.	TGTGCCAGCAGTGGCCGACAGACTTCTGGAAACACCATATATTTT	CASSGRQTSGNTIYF
.	TRBV2	TRBJ1-2	TRBD1	TGTGCCAGCATGAGGCTCGGACAGGGAAGGGGCTACACCTTC	CASMRLGQGRGYTF
.	TRBV7-3	TRBJ1-2	.	TGTGCCAGCAGCCGAAACTCAGGGTCTGGCTACACCTTC	CASSRNSGSGYTF
.	TRBV6-5	TRBJ2-7	.	TGTGCCAGCAGTTACTCGCGGGGACGACTATACGAGCAGTACTTC	CASSYSRGRLYEQYF
.	TRBV2	TRBJ1-1	.	TGTGCCAGCAGCCAAGGGGGGAACACTGAAGCTTTCTTT	CASSQGGNTEAFF
once	TRBV18	TRBJ1-4	.	TGTGCCAGCTCACCACAGGGGGATGAAAAACTGTTTTTT	CASSPQGDEKLFF
once	TRBV4-1	TRBJ1-3	.	TGCGCCAGCAGCCCGAGCACAGTCTCTGGAAACACCATATATTTT	CASSPSTVSGNTIYF
once	TRBV27	TRBJ1-4	TRBD1	TGTGCCAGCAGCTCCCCGGGGACAGGGAATGAAAAACTGTTTTTT	CASSSPGTGNEKLFF
once	TRBV3-1/TRBV3-2	TRBJ1-1	.	TGTGCCAGCAGCCAAGTCAGGGTTAAGTGGGGTGGCACTGAAGCTTTCTTT	CASSQVRVKWGGTEAFF
.	TRBV12-5	TRBJ1-3	.	TGTGCTAGTGGTTTGGGGTCAGGGGTATCTGGAAACACCATATATTTT	CASGLGSGVSGNTIYF
.	TRBV6-5	TRBJ2-1	.	TGTGCCATAAAAGGAGGGAATGAGCAGTTCTTC	CAIKGGNEQFF
.	TRBV28	TRBJ1-1	TRBD1	TGTGCCAGCAGTCTCGGACAGGGGTGGGGCACTGAAGCTTTCTTT	CASSLGQGWGTEAFF
.	TRBV19	TRBJ1-2	TRBD1	TGTGCCAGTAGTACGACGACAGGGATAGGCTATGGCTACACCTTC	CASSTTTGIGYGYTF
.	TRBV7-3	TRBJ2-1	TRBD2	TGTGCCAGCAGAGACGGGGGGGCTAGGAATGAGCAGTTCTTC	CASRDGGARNEQFF
.	TRBV12-3/TRBV12-4	TRBJ1-3	.	TGTGCCAGCAGTTCAGCGCGTGGAAACACCATATATTTT	CASSSARGNTIYF
.	TRBV12-3/TRBV12-4	TRBJ2-1	TRBD1	TGTGCCAGCAGGACAGGGCCCAAAAATGAGCAGTTCTTC	CASRTGPKNEQFF
.	TRBV27	TRBJ2-4	TRBD1	TGTGCCAGCAGTTTATCGGGGACAGGGGAGGGGATTCAGTACTTC	CASSLSGTGEGIQYF
once	TRBV2	TRBJ1-1	TRBD1	TGTGCCAGCAGAAGGGACAGCGGCACGAACACTGAAGCTTTCTTT	CASRRDSGTNTEAFF
.	TRBV5-1	TRBJ1-1	TRBD1	TGCGCCAGCAGCACTCCGACAGGGGTGTCGAACACTGAAGCTTTCTTT	CASSTPTGVSNTEAFF
.	TRBV7-9	TRBJ1-2	.	TGTGCCAGCAGCTTAGGGGCAGAAAACTATGGCTACACCTTC	CASSLGAENYGYTF
.	TRBV12-5	TRBJ2-3	.	TGTGCTAGTGGTTTGGCAGTAGCGGTGGGCACAGATACGCAGTATTTT	CASGLAVAVGTDTQYF
.	TRBV7-9	TRBJ2-7	.	TGTGCCAGCAGCCGAGAGGGGGTCTCCTACGAGCAGTACTTC	CASSREGVSYEQYF
.	TRBV5-1	TRBJ2-3	TRBD1	TGCGCCAGCAGCTTGGGGGACAGGGGAGGAACAGATACGCAGTATTTT	CASSLGDRGGTDTQYF
.	TRBV5-4	TRBJ1-2	TRBD1	TGTGCCGGAATGGCACAGGGGCGTGATGGCTACACCTTC	CAGMAQGRDGYTF
.	TRBV24-1	TRBJ2-7	TRBD1	TGTGCCACCAGTGACTCGGGACAGGGAAACTACGAGCAGTACTTC	CATSDSGQGNYEQYF
.	TRBV19	TRBJ1-5	.	TGTGCCAGTACCGGGGGACGTTTGAATCAGCCCCAGCATTTT	CASTGGRLNQPQHF
.	TRBV3-1/TRBV3-2	TRBJ1-2	TRBD1	TGTGCCAGCAGCCAGGTACAGGGGAAGGACTATGGCTACACCTTC	CASSQVQGKDYGYTF
.	TRBV3-1/TRBV3-2	TRBJ1-1	.	TGTGCCAGCAGCCAGAGGGCGGGGGAGACTGAAGCTTTCTTT	CASSQRAGETEAFF